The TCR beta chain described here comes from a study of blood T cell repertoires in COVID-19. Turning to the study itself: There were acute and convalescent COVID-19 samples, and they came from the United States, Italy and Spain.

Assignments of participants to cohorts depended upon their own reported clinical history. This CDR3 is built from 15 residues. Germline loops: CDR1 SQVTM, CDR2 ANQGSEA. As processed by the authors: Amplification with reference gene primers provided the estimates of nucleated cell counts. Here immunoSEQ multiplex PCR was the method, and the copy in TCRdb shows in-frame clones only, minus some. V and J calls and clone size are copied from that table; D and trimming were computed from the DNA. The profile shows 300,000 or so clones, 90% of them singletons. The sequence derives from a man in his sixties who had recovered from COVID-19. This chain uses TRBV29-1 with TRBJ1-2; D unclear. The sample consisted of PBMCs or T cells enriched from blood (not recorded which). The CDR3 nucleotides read TGCGGCAGCACGACCCTTCTAGGTTTCGGCTATGGCTACACCTTC. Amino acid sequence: CGSTTLLGFGYGYTF. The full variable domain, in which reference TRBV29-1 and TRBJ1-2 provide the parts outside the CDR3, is SAVISQKPSRDICQRGTSLTIQCQVDSQVTMMFWYRQQPGQSLTLIATANQGSEATYESGFVIDKFPISRPNLTFSTLTVSNMSPEDSSIYLCGSTTLLGFGYGYTFGSGTRLTVV.